Following are 24 T cell receptor beta chains from one sample sequenced in a study of blood T cells in healthy people across ages. PCR was performed a second time for roughly 7 to 12 cycles using a sample-barcoded 5' primer and a J-beta primer mix. TCRdb ran MiXCR on the 5' RACE reads and lists one entry per CDR3 protein. The sample has around 900,000 distinct CDR3 sequences, about 51% seen once. The sequenced sample consisted of blood. Receptor source: a woman aged 55 to 70 in good health.

The CDR3 DNA reads TGTGCCAGCAGCTTCCAGGCTCCCTACGAGCAGTACTTC. Its protein is CASSFQAPYEQYF. The chain recombines TRBV7-2 with TRBJ2-7, with D unresolved. Looked up from germline, CDR1 is SGHTA and CDR2 is FQGNSA. This CDR3 is built from 13 residues. Trimming cost V 3 bases and J 2 bases, with 8 bases left between them.

This chain uses TRBV7-9 with TRBJ2-1; TRBD2 agrees at 9 bases. In germline, CDR1 is SEHNR, CDR2 FQNEAQ (reference sequence). J was trimmed by 0 bases and V by 1 base; bases with no gene match: 1. CDR3 length: 16 residues. The CDR3 loop is CASSLGTSASYNEQFF. The CDR3 DNA reads as TGTGCCAGCAGCTTAGGGACTAGCGCCTCCTACAATGAGCAGTTCTTC.

This clonotype was detected only a few times. The chain joins TRBV10-3 to TRBJ1-2; possibly TRBD1 for D (5 bases). The germline gives CDR1 ENHRY, CDR2 SYGVKD. Trimming took 3 bases from V and 4 from J, leaving 12 bases between them. The CDR3 sequence is 14 residues long. CDR3 DNA sequence: TGTGCCATCAGTGATGTGGGGACGGGCTATGGCTACACCTTC. As protein: CAISDVGTGYGYTF.

This clonotype showed up many times. Given a much more abundant clone one base away, this may be a read error. The chain recombines TRBV29-1 with TRBJ2-5; 11 bases are shared with TRBD1. This CDR3 has 15 amino acids. CDR1 is SQVTM, CDR2 ANQGSEA, per germline. Trimming cost V 5 bases and J 11 bases; bases outside gene matches: 16. Here the CDR3 reads CSVLGRTGGYNEQYF. The CDR3 DNA sequence: TGCAGCGTTTTGGGGCGGACAGGGGGCTACAATGAGCAGTACTTC.

This clonotype was seen a handful of times. The chain joins TRBV27 to TRBJ1-2; D unresolved. Trimming left V 5 bases short and J 2 bases short, with 9 bases between. Germline-derived CDR1 and CDR2 are MNHEY and SMNVEV (reference sequence). The CDR3 runs to 13 residues. The CDR3: CASSPGLNYGYTF. The CDR3 DNA reads TGTGCCAGCAGTCCCGGTTTGAACTATGGCTACACCTTC.

The chain joins TRBV7-9 to TRBJ1-1, with D tentatively TRBD1 (6 bases). The V and J ends lost 3 bases and 0 bases respectively, with 23 bases between them. The CDR3 contains 19 residues. Germline V gives CDR1 SEHNR, CDR2 FQNEAQ (reference sequence). The chain's CDR3 is CASSLLGGENTEMNTEAFF. The CDR3 DNA sequence: TGTGCCAGCAGCTTGTTAGGGGGGGAGAATACGGAGATGAACACTGAAGCTTTCTTT.

The gene calls are TRBV7-8 and TRBJ2-7; 8 bases agree with TRBD2. V gave up 0 bases and J gave up 5 bases; unmatched junction bases: 6. The CDR3 contains 15 residues. Germline lookup yields CDR1 SGHVS and CDR2 FQNEAQ. The CDR3 nucleotides are TGTGCCAGCAGCTTAGCGGGGACTAGTATTGACGAGCAGTACTTC. Protein: CASSLAGTSIDEQYF.

V is TRBV4-1 and J is TRBJ2-3; D call uncertain. This CDR3 has 13 residues. Germline V CDR1 and CDR2: MGHRA, YSYEKL. V gave up 4 bases and J gave up 2 bases, with 7 bases separating them. The CDR3 region has the DNA TGCGCCAGCAGCCCCTGGTCCACAGATACGCAGTATTTT. Translated: CASSPWSTDTQYF.

The genes are TRBV12-3 or TRBV12-4 and TRBJ1-5; the D is unclear. This CDR3 comprises 15 residues. V shed 5 bases and J shed 4 bases, with 15 bases lying between them. CDR3 protein: CASSRPGSGNQPQHF. As DNA, the CDR3 is TGTGCCAGCAGTCGCCCGGGTAGCGGGAATCAGCCCCAGCATTTT.

CDR3: CASSPTGTGNTIYF. CDR3 coding DNA: TGTGCCAGCAGCCCCACAGGGACTGGAAACACCATATATTTT. This chain connects TRBV7-2 to TRBJ1-3; D might be TRBD1 (6 bases). The V end lost 5 bases, the J end lost 2 bases, and 10 bases lay between the germline ends. Per the germline V gene, CDR1 is SGHTA and CDR2 is FQGNSA. CDR3 size: 14 residues.

J is TRBJ2-3 and V is TRBV7-2; 11 nucleotides match TRBD2. The CDR3 sequence is 18 residues long. Unmatched junction bases numbered 10, after V lost 5 bases and J lost 0 bases. The germline gives CDR1 SGHTA, CDR2 FQGNSA. The CDR3 DNA reads TGTGCCAGCAGCCAATATAGCGGGAGGGGTACCAGCACAGATACGCAGTATTTT. This gives the protein CASSQYSGRGTSTDTQYF.

The CDR3 here is CASSSDGYTDTQYF. Written as DNA, the CDR3 is TGTGCCAGCAGTTCGGACGGATACACAGATACGCAGTATTTT. This rearrangement joins TRBV12-3 or TRBV12-4 to TRBJ2-3; no firm D call. V was shortened by 4 bases and J by 2 bases, with 10 bases between the two germline ends. The CDR3 spans 14 residues.

This clonotype was recorded at least ten times. V and J are TRBV28 and TRBJ2-3; 9 nucleotides agree with TRBD2. The CDR3 is made up of 14 amino acids. Germline values: CDR1 MDHEN, CDR2 SYDVKM. J lost 4 bases, V lost 10 bases, and 9 bases had no gene match. CDR3 in DNA: TGTGCCATCCTTAGCGGGAGTCTGGCAGATACGCAGTATTTT. Translation gives CAILSGSLADTQYF. The full variable domain, rest sourced from reference TRBV28 and TRBJ2-3, is DVKVTQSSRYLVKRTGEKVFLECVQDMDHENMFWYRQDPGLGLRLIYFSYDVKMKEKGDIPEGYSVSREKKERFSLILESASTNQTSMYLCAILSGSLADTQYFGPGTRLTVL.

This clonotype occurred a few times. The CDR3 sequence is CASTNRAGTSTDTQYF. The CDR3 DNA reads TGTGCCAGCACCAATAGAGCGGGTACTAGCACAGATACGCAGTATTTT. The chain links TRBV27 to TRBJ2-3; TRBD2 might be the D (6 bases). CDR1 is MNHEY, CDR2 SMNVEV, per germline (reference sequence). Trimming took off 7 bases at V and 0 bases at J, with 17 bases between the two ends. CDR3 length equals 16 residues.

The chain employs TRBV7-8 and TRBJ1-2; no firm D call. V was cut by 1 base and J by 5 bases, with 11 bases left in between. The CDR3 contains 14 residues. Germline V gives CDR1 SGHVS, CDR2 FQNEAQ. The CDR3 is CASSLGGAGYGYTF. For the CDR3, the DNA is TGTGCCAGCAGCTTAGGAGGTGCGGGTTATGGCTACACCTTC.

This chain connects TRBV15 to TRBJ2-1; 12 nucleotides line up with TRBD1. With the DNA end fitting TRBJ2-7 better, the J assignment may be wrong. In germline, CDR1 is LNHNV, CDR2 YYDKDF (reference sequence). This CDR3 region has 14 residues. The DNA for the CDR3 is TGTGCCACCAGCAACCGGGACAGGGGGCACGAGCAGTACTTC. It translates to CATSNRDRGHEQYF.

The rearrangement uses TRBV7-2 and TRBJ2-7; D perhaps matches TRBD1 (6 bases). V was trimmed by 5 bases and J by 1 base, leaving 15 bases between them. CDR1 and CDR2 from the germline V gene are SGHTA and FQGNSA. CDR3 size: 15 residues. The CDR3 reads CASSRAGTNSYEQYF. CDR3 bases: TGTGCCAGCAGCCGTGCTGGGACAAATTCCTACGAGCAGTACTTC.

The DNA of the CDR3 is TGTGCCAGCAGCTTATCGGTCGGACGCCTTACCTACAATGAGCAGTTCTTC. It encodes CASSLSVGRLTYNEQFF. This chain joins TRBV7-9 and TRBJ2-1; D gene uncertain. The germline gives CDR1 SEHNR, CDR2 FQNEAQ (reference sequence). The length of the CDR3 is 17 residues. Deletions cut 2 bases from V and 2 bases from J, with 16 bases between.

This clonotype was seen once. The CDR3 sequence: CSVVTATTGETQYF. DNA for the CDR3: TGCAGCGTTGTTACAGCTACAACGGGAGAGACCCAGTACTTC. The gene calls are TRBV29-1 and TRBJ2-5; D gene ambiguous. CDR1 is SQVTM and CDR2 is ANQGSEA in the germline V gene. There are 14 residues in the CDR3. Trimming pared 4 bases from V and 4 bases from J, leaving 16 bases between.

This clonotype was seen only once. The rearrangement uses TRBV20-1 and TRBJ2-7; 9 nucleotides agree with TRBD1. This CDR3 comprises 16 residues. Germline trimming cut 3 bases from V and 5 bases from J; bases unmatched to any gene: 14. From germline, CDR1 is DFQATT and CDR2 SNEGSKA (reference sequence). This chain's CDR3 is CSARRTGGASGDEQYF. CDR3 nucleotide sequence: TGCAGTGCTAGGCGAACAGGGGGCGCGTCTGGCGACGAGCAGTACTTC.

There are a few counts of this clonotype. The chain joins TRBV29-1 to TRBJ2-4; weak D call: TRBD2 (6 bases). The CDR3 loop spans 15 amino acids. Trimming pared 6 bases from V and 1 base from J, leaving 16 bases between. Germline CDR1 SQVTM, CDR2 ANQGSEA. The CDR3, as DNA: TGCAGCGTCGCGGAGGGGCGAGGGGCCAAAAACATTCAGTACTTC. Its translation is CSVAEGRGAKNIQYF.

Remarks on this clonotype: Germline is not matched at one junction end, which may reflect a read error. This rearrangement joins TRBV10-3 to TRBJ2-1; 16 bases agree with TRBD2. Germline V gene lookup returns CDR1 ENHRY and CDR2 SYGVKD. The CDR3 is 16 residues long. The CDR3 DNA reads as TGTGCCATCAGGGGGACTAGCGGGAGGGGTGGGAATGAGCGGTTCTTC. The encoded protein is CAIRGTSGRGGNERFF.

This clonotype has a count of ten or more. The rearrangement joins TRBV20-1 to TRBJ2-1; 8 positions match TRBD1. This CDR3 contains 15 residues. J lost 8 bases, V lost 3 bases, and 12 bases had no gene match. The germline V gene encodes CDR1 DFQATT and CDR2 SNEGSKA (reference sequence). For the CDR3, the DNA is TGCAGTGCTAGGCCAGCGGACAGGGATAGAGATGAGCAGTTCTTC. It is translated as CSARPADRDRDEQFF.

The rearrangement uses TRBV29-1 and TRBJ1-1, with a possible D match to TRBD1 (6 bases). The CDR3 is 13 amino acids. Germline CDR1 and CDR2: SQVTM and ANQGSEA. Trimming removed 1 base from V and 10 bases from J, with 16 bases in between. CDR3 sequence reads: CSVEGGAGDRAFF. The CDR3 DNA reads TGCAGCGTTGAAGGGGGGGCAGGGGATCGAGCTTTCTTT.